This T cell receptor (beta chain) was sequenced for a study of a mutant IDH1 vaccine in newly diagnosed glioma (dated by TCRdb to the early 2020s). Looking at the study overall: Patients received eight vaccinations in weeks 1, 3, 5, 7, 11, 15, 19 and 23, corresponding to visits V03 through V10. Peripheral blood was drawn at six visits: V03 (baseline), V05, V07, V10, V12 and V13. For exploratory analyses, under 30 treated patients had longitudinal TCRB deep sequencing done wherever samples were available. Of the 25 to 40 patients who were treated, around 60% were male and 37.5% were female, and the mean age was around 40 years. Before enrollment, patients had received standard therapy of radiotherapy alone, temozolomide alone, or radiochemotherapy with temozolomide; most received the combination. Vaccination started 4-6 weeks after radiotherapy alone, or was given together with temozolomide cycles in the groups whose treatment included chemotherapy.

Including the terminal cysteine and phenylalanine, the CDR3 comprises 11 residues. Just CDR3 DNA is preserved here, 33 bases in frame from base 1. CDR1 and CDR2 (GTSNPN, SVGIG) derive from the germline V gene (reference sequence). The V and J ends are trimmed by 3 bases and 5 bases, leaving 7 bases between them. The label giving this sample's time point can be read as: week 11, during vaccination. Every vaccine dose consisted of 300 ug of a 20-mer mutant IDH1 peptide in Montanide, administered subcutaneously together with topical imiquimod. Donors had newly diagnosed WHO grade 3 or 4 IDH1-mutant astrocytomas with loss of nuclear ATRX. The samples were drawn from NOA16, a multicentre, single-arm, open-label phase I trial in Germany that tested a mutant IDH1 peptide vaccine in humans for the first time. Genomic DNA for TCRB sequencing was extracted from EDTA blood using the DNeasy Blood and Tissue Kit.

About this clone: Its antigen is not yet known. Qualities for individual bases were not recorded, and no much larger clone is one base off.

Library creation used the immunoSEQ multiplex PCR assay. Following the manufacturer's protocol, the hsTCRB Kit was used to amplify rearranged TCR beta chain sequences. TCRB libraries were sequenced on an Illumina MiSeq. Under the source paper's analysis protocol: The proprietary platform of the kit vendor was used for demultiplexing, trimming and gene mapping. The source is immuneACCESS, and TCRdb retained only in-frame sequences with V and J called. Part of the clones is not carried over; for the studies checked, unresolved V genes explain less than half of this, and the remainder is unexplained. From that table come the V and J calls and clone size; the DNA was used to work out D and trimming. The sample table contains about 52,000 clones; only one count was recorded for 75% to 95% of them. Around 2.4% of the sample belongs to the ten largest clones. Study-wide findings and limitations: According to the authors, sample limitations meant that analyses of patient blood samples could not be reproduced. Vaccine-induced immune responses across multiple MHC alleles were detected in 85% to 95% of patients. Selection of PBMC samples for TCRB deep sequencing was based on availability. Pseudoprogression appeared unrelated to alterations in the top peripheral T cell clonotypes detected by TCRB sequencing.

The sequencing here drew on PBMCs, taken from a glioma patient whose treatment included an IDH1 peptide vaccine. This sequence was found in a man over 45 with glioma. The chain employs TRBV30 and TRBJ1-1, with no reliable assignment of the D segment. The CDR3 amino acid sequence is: CAWRRGTEAFF. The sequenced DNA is TGTGCCTGGAGGCGGGGAACTGAAGCTTTCTTT.